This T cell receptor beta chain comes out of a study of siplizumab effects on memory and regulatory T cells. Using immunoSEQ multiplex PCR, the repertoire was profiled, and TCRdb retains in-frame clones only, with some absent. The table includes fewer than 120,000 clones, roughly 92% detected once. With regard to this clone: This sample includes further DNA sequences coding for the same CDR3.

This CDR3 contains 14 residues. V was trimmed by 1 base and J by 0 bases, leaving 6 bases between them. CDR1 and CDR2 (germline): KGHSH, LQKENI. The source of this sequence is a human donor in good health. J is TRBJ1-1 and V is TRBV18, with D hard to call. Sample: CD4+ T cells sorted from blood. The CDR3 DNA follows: TGTGCCAGCTCACCACAGGGAATGAACACTGAAGCTTTCTTT. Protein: CASSPQGMNTEAFF.